Each of the 27 T cell receptor beta chains below was sequenced from the same sample in a study of cytomegalovirus exposure and HLA in healthy donors. With 60 Vbeta and 13 Jbeta primers, the PCR was carried out. TCRdb keeps only in-frame clones here, not all; method: immunoSEQ multiplex PCR. This table has 150,000 to 200,000 clones, over 70% appearing once. The sample consisted of PBMCs. Source of these receptors: a man aged 25 to 40 in good health and CMV-seropositive.

The chain joins TRBV12-2 to TRBJ2-7; the D call in the table, TRBD2, was not verified against the DNA. TRBV12-2 is tagged as a pseudogene. The CDR3 sequence is 17 residues long. CDR3 residues: CASRPPAGGPIVYEQYF. Here the CDR3 DNA reads TGTGCAAGTCGCCCCCCCGCGGGAGGACCCATCGTCTACGAGCAGTACTTC.

J is TRBJ1-4 and V is TRBV5-4, with D hard to call. Trimming stripped 0 bases from V and 0 bases from J, with 12 bases between. Germline CDR1 reads SGHNT; CDR2 reads YYREEE (reference sequence). The CDR3 has 17 residues. The CDR3 protein is CASSLERVGTTNEKLFF. DNA of the CDR3: TGTGCCAGCAGCTTGGAGAGGGTCGGTACAACTAATGAAAAACTGTTTTTT.

The chain recombines TRBV19 with TRBJ2-5; 8 nucleotides match TRBD2. The V and J ends lost 6 bases and 5 bases, in that order; junction bases with no gene match: 14. The CDR3 length is 16 residues. CDR1 and CDR2 (germline): LNHDA, SQIVND (reference sequence). CDR3 nucleotides: TGTGCCAGTAGCCCAGCGGGAGTTAAGTTCCGGGAGACCCAGTACTTC. Translated, it gives CASSPAGVKFRETQYF.

The chain joins TRBV6-5 to TRBJ1-3; the match to TRBD1 covers 7 bases. This CDR3 is built from 14 residues. CDR1 and CDR2 from the germline V gene are MNHEY and SVGAGI. Germline trimming cut 4 bases from V and 4 bases from J; bases unmatched to any gene: 4. CDR3 residues: CASSSLDRGNTIYF. CDR3 bases: TGTGCCAGCAGTTCCCTGGACAGGGGAAACACCATATATTTT.

The rearrangement links TRBV27 to TRBJ1-4; 10 bases line up with TRBD1. CDR3 size: 17 residues. Trimming took 3 bases from V and 4 from J; bases not matched to a gene: 8. Germline values: CDR1 MNHEY, CDR2 SMNVEV (reference sequence). The CDR3 DNA sequence: TGTGCCAGCAGTTTCAACTGGGGGACAGGGGTTAATGAAAAACTGTTTTTT. Translation gives CASSFNWGTGVNEKLFF. Drawing the rest from reference TRBV27 and TRBJ1-4, the complete variable domain is EAQVTQNPRYLITVTGKKLTVTCSQNMNHEYMSWYRQDPGLGLRQIYYSMNVEVTDKGDVPEGYKVSRKEKRNFPLILESPSPNQTSLYFCASSFNWGTGVNEKLFFGSGTQLSVL.

The chain employs TRBV5-8 and TRBJ2-6; D may be TRBD2 (5 bases). The CDR3 consists of 17 residues. V was trimmed by 4 bases and J by 0 bases, leaving 14 bases between them. CDR1 SGHTS and CDR2 YDEGEE come from the germline V gene. CDR3 nucleotide sequence: TGTGCCAGCAGCCTGCTGCCCGGGGTCTCTGGGGCCAACGTCCTGACTTTC. As protein: CASSLLPGVSGANVLTF.

The V gene is TRBV20-1, the J gene TRBJ2-5, with a possible D match to TRBD2 (6 bases). The CDR3 loop spans 11 amino acids. Germline V gene data show CDR1 as DFQATT and CDR2 as SNEGSKA (reference sequence). V shed 6 bases and J shed 11 bases, with 16 bases lying between them. The DNA for the CDR3 is TGCAGTGCACTGCACGGGAGAGAGCAGTACTTC. Translated, it gives CSALHGREQYF.

This sequence joins TRBV5-4 and TRBJ2-3; TRBD2 matches 8 bases. Germline CDR1 reads SGHNT; CDR2 reads YYREEE (reference sequence). The CDR3 runs to 14 residues. V shed 2 bases and J 6 bases; nucleotides not matched to a gene: 5. This chain's CDR3 is CASSFISGDDTQYF. CDR3 coding DNA: TGTGCCAGCAGCTTCATTAGCGGGGATGATACGCAGTATTTT.

The rearrangement uses TRBV4-3 and TRBJ1-2; D unresolved. Per germline, CDR1 LGHNA and CDR2 YSLEER. This CDR3 has 15 residues. Trimming pared 3 bases from V and 4 bases from J, leaving 15 bases between. The CDR3 DNA is TGCGCCAGCAGCCAGTGGAGAACCTCGTCCTATGGCTACACCTTC. Translated, it gives CASSQWRTSSYGYTF.

The chain is built from TRBV6-5 and TRBJ1-1; D is unclear. V was clipped by 2 bases and J by 2 bases, with 6 bases between them. Germline V gene sequence: CDR1 MNHEY, CDR2 SVGAGI. There are 13 residues in the CDR3. CDR3 coding DNA: TGTGCCAGCAGTTACACCAGTAACACTGAAGCTTTCTTT. This sequence encodes CASSYTSNTEAFF.

The rearrangement joins TRBV6-5 to TRBJ2-2; the D is unclear. V lost 2 bases to trimming and J lost 2 bases, with 12 bases between them. CDR3 length: 16 amino acids. In germline, CDR1 is MNHEY, CDR2 SVGAGI. As DNA, the CDR3 is TGTGCCAGCAGTTACCTGCGCCGGAGAAACACCGGGGAGCTGTTTTTT. Translation gives CASSYLRRRNTGELFF.

This chain joins TRBV5-4 and TRBJ2-7; TRBD2 aligns across 9 bases. With V trimmed by 3 bases and J by 4 bases, 8 bases remained unmatched. The V gene's germline CDR1 is SGHNT and CDR2 YYREEE (reference sequence). This CDR3 region has 15 residues. The chain's CDR3 is CASSSKLAGGYEQYF. Written as DNA, the CDR3 is TGTGCCAGCAGCTCGAAACTAGCGGGTGGTTACGAGCAGTACTTC. Complete variable domain (other parts from reference TRBV5-4 and TRBJ2-7): ETGVTQSPTHLIKTRGQQVTLRCSSQSGHNTVSWYQQALGQGPQFIFQYYREEENGRGNFPPRFSGLQFPNYSSELNVNALELDDSALYLCASSSKLAGGYEQYFGPGTRLTVT.

The J gene is TRBJ1-4, the V gene TRBV30, with TRBD1 matching over 10 bases. V gave up 5 bases and J gave up 6 bases; unmatched junction bases: 6. CDR3 size: 14 residues. CDR1 GTSNPN and CDR2 SVGIG come from the germline V gene (reference sequence). DNA for the CDR3: TGTGCCTGGGCAACCGGGACAGGGGATGAAAAACTGTTTTTT. The encoded protein is CAWATGTGDEKLFF.

The chain links TRBV11-3 to TRBJ2-7, with TRBD1 matching 7 bases. From germline, CDR1 is SGHNT and CDR2 YENEEA. J lost 4 bases, V lost 5 bases, and 8 bases had no gene match. CDR3 length: 14 residues. The CDR3 region has the DNA TGTGCCAGCAGCCCTCGGGACAGAACGTACGAGCAGTACTTC. Its translation: CASSPRDRTYEQYF.

The V and J genes are TRBV5-5 and TRBJ2-5; tentatively, D is TRBD2 (6 bases). Germline V gene data show CDR1 as SGHKS and CDR2 as YYEKEE (reference sequence). The CDR3 is 14 amino acids. V was shortened by 8 bases and J by 1 base, with 15 bases between the two germline ends. The CDR3 reads CASSRWRGQETQYF. As DNA, the CDR3 is TGTGCCAGTAGCCGTTGGAGGGGCCAAGAGACCCAGTACTTC.

The CDR3 nucleotides read TGTGCCAGCAGCCATAAACAGTCCTCTGAAGCTTTCTTT. Residues: CASSHKQSSEAFF. The rearrangement joins TRBV5-4 to TRBJ1-1, with D unresolved. CDR3 length equals 13 residues. Germline values: CDR1 SGHNT, CDR2 YYREEE (reference sequence). Trimming left V 4 bases short and J 6 bases short, with 13 bases between.

This clone was found once. The chain recombines TRBV28 with TRBJ2-5; TRBD2 might be the D (6 bases). The DNA end is a closer match to TRBJ2-7, so the J assignment may be wrong. The CDR3 is 12 residues long. Looked up from germline, CDR1 is MDHEN and CDR2 is SYDVKM. This CDR3 reads CASSSGLYEQYF. In nucleotides, the CDR3 is TGTGCCAGCAGTTCGGGACTTTACGAGCAGTACTTC.

The J gene is TRBJ1-5, the V gene TRBV28, with 8 bases aligning to TRBD1. The germline V gene has CDR1 MDHEN and CDR2 SYDVKM. The CDR3 is 15 residues long. Trimming took 6 bases from V and 3 from J; bases not matched to a gene: 7. CDR3 loop: CASSRWDRSNQPQHF. CDR3 nucleotides: TGTGCCAGCAGCCGCTGGGACAGGTCCAATCAGCCCCAGCATTTT. The variable domain in full, with the rest retrieved from reference TRBV28 and TRBJ1-5, is DVKVTQSSRYLVKRTGEKVFLECVQDMDHENMFWYRQDPGLGLRLIYFSYDVKMKEKGDIPEGYSVSREKKERFSLILESASTNQTSMYLCASSRWDRSNQPQHFGDGTRLSIL.

This CDR3 is CASSENLAGGTGELFF. CDR3 nucleotide sequence: TGCGCCAGCAGTGAAAACCTAGCGGGAGGCACCGGGGAGCTGTTTTTT. V usage is TRBV10-1 and J usage is TRBJ2-2; 11 positions match TRBD2. Germline V CDR1 and CDR2: WNHNN, SYGVQD (reference sequence). This CDR3 region has 16 residues. V lost 3 bases to trimming and J lost 4 bases; unmatched junction nucleotides: 4.

There are a few counts of this clone. The rearrangement joins TRBV5-6 to TRBJ2-6; TRBD1 matches at 9 bases. CDR1 and CDR2 from the germline V gene are SGHDT and YYEEEE. This CDR3 comprises 19 residues. J lost 0 bases, V lost 3 bases, and 10 bases had no gene match. The CDR3 region has the DNA TGTGCCAGCAGCTCCGGACAGGGGTCCTACGTCTCTGGGGCCAACGTCCTGACTTTC. Translated: CASSSGQGSYVSGANVLTF.

J is TRBJ2-1 and V is TRBV4-2; 10 positions match TRBD1. Germline V gives CDR1 LGHNA, CDR2 YNFKEQ. The CDR3 spans 15 residues. Trimming took 3 bases from V and 3 from J; bases not matched to a gene: 2. The CDR3 DNA follows: TGTGCCAGCAGCCACGGACAGGGGGACTACAATGAGCAGTTCTTC. Translation gives CASSHGQGDYNEQFF.

The J gene is TRBJ1-3, the V gene TRBV6-6; D ambiguous. In germline, CDR1 is MNHNY, CDR2 SVGAGI (reference sequence). CDR3 length: 15 amino acids. Trimming shortened V by 0 bases and J by 4 bases, and 10 bases separated the two germline ends. CDR3 loop: CASSYSAGFGNTIYF. DNA of the CDR3: TGTGCCAGCAGTTACTCTGCAGGATTCGGAAACACCATATATTTT.

This chain uses TRBV11-3 with TRBJ2-7; no clear D gene. There are 12 residues in the CDR3. In germline, CDR1 is SGHNT, CDR2 YENEEA. Trimming removed 5 bases at V and 5 bases at J, with 10 bases between. CDR3 nucleotide sequence: TGTGCCAGCAGCAAAGGAGAAGACGAGCAGTACTTC. This codes for CASSKGEDEQYF.

This rearrangement joins TRBV7-2 to TRBJ1-3; a possible D gene is TRBD1 (6 bases). Germline V gene lookup returns CDR1 SGHTA and CDR2 FQGNSA. The ends were cut back, 5 bases at V and 4 bases at J, with 18 bases in the middle. The CDR3 is 16 residues long. CDR3 residues: CASSQGVQGPGNTIYF. The CDR3 bases are TGTGCCAGCAGCCAAGGGGTACAGGGTCCCGGAAACACCATATATTTT.

The chain has TRBV29-1 and TRBJ2-7; D possibly corresponds to TRBD1 (5 bases). V shed 2 bases and J shed 4 bases, with 12 bases lying between them. This CDR3 comprises 13 residues. Germline V gives CDR1 SQVTM, CDR2 ANQGSEA. The CDR3 DNA is TGCAGCGTTGAAAGTCCAGGGCGGTACGAGCAGTACTTC. Protein sequence: CSVESPGRYEQYF.

This rearrangement joins TRBV7-2 to TRBJ2-3; no firm D call. The CDR3 length is 13 residues. Germline V gives CDR1 SGHTA, CDR2 FQGNSA. V lost 2 bases, J lost 4 bases, and 7 bases lay in between. The CDR3 region is CASSLTAADTQYF. CDR3 nucleotide sequence: TGTGCCAGCAGCTTAACTGCTGCAGATACGCAGTATTTT.

This chain connects TRBV4-1 to TRBJ2-7; TRBD2 aligns across 16 bases. CDR3 size: 20 residues. V lost 4 bases to trimming and J lost 5 bases; unmatched junction nucleotides: 17. Germline values: CDR1 MGHRA, CDR2 YSYEKL. CDR3 loop: CASSLRDSGGTSGRGDEQYF. DNA for the CDR3: TGCGCCAGCAGCCTCCGTGACAGCGGGGGGACTAGCGGGAGGGGCGACGAGCAGTACTTC.